This note documents a single TCR beta chain sequence. This entry belongs to a study of CD8 T cells in Susac syndrome. The RNA, about 0.45 to 1 ug, was put through reverse transcription using random hexamers. TCRdb ran MiXCR on the immunoSEQ multiplex PCR reads and lists one entry per CDR3 protein. The sample contains about 130,000 distinct CDR3 sequences, around 94% of which appear only once. The length of the CDR3 is 14 residues. The sequence came from a human donor in good health. The sample comprised CD4+ T cells from PBMCs. The chain carries TRBV21-1 and TRBJ2-7; the D segment call TRBD1 is taken from the table without a DNA check. TRBV21-1 counts as a pseudogene. The CDR3 sequence is CASGSPPQGYEQYF. Here the CDR3 DNA reads TGTGCCAGCGGTTCTCCACCGCAGGGTTACGAGCAGTACTTC.